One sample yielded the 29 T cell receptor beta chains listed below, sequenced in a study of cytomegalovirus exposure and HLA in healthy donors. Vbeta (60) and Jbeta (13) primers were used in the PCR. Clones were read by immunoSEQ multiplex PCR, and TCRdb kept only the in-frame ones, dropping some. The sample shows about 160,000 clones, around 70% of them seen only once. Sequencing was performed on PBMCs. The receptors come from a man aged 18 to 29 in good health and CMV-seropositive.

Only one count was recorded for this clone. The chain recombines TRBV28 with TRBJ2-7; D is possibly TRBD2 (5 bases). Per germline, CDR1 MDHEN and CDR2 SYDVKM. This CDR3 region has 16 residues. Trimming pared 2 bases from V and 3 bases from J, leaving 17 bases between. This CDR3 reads CASSLDVDFALYEQYV. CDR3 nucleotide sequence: TGTGCCAGCAGTTTAGACGTGGACTTTGCCCTCTACGAGCAGTACGTC.

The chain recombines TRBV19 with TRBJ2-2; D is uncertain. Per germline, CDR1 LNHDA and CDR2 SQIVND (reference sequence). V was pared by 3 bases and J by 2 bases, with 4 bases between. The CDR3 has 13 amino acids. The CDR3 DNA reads TGTGCCAGTAGTATCCAAAACACCGGGGAGCTGTTTTTT. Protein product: CASSIQNTGELFF.

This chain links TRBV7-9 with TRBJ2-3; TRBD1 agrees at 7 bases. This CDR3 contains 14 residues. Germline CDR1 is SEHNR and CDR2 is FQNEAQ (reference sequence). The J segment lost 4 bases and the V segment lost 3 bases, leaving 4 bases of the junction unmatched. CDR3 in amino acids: CASSFDRAADTQYF. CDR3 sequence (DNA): TGTGCCAGCAGCTTTGACAGGGCGGCAGATACGCAGTATTTT.

CDR3: CASSGGTSGGRSYNEQFF. The DNA for the CDR3 is TGTGCCAGCAGCGGGGGGACTAGCGGGGGCCGCTCCTACAATGAGCAGTTCTTC. The V gene is TRBV5-4, the J gene TRBJ2-1; 14 nucleotides line up with TRBD2. V shed 4 bases and J 0 bases; nucleotides not matched to a gene: 6. The CDR3 is 18 amino acids. Per germline, CDR1 SGHNT and CDR2 YYREEE (reference sequence).

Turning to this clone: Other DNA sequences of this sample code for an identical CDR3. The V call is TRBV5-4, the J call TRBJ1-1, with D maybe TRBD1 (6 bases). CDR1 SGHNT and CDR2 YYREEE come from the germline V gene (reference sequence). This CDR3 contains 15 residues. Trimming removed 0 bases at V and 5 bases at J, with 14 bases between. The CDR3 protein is CASSLGAGVTTEAFF. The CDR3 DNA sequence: TGTGCCAGCAGCTTGGGCGCAGGGGTTACAACTGAAGCTTTCTTT.

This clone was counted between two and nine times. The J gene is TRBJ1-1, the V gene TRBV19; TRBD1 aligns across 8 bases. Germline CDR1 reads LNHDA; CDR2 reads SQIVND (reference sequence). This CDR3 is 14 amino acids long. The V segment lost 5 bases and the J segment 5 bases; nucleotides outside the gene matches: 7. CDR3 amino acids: CASSSAGGRTEAFF. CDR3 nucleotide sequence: TGTGCCAGTAGTTCGGCAGGGGGCCGGACTGAAGCTTTCTTT. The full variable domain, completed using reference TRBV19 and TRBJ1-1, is DGGITQSPKYLFRKEGQNVTLSCEQNLNHDAMYWYRQDPGQGLRLIYYSQIVNDFQKGDIAEGYSVSREKKESFPLTVTSAQKNPTAFYLCASSSAGGRTEAFFGQGTRLTVV.

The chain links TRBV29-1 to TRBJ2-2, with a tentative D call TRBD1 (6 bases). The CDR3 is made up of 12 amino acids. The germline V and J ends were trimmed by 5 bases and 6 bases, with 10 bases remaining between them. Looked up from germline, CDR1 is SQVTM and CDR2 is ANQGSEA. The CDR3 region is CSVRSGAGELFF. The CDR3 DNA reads TGCAGCGTTAGGTCAGGGGCCGGGGAGCTGTTTTTT.

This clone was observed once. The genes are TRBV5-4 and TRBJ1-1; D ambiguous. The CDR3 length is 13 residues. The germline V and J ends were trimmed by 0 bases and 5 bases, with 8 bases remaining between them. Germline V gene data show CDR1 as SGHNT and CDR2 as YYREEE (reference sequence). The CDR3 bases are TGTGCCAGCAGCTTGGCGCCAGATACTGAAGCTTTCTTT. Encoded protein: CASSLAPDTEAFF.

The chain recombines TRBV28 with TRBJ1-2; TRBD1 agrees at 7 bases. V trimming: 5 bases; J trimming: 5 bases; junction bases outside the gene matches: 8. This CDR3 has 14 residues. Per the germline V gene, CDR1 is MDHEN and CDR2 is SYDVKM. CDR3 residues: CASSPGTDAYGYTF. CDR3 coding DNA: TGTGCCAGCAGTCCGGGGACAGATGCATATGGCTACACCTTC.

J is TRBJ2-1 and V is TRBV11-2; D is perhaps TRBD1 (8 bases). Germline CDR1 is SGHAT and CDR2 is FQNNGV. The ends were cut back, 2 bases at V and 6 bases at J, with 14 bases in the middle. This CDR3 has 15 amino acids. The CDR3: CASSLLQGEGNEQFF. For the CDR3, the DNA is TGTGCCAGCAGCTTATTACAGGGGGAGGGCAATGAGCAGTTCTTC.

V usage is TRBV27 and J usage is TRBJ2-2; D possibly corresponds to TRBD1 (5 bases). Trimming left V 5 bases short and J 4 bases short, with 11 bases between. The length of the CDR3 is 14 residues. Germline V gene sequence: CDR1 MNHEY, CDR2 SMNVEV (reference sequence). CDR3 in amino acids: CASSLRQLTGELFF. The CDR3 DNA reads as TGTGCCAGCAGTCTCCGACAGCTCACCGGGGAGCTGTTTTTT.

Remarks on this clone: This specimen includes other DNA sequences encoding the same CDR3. The chain's CDR3 is CASSLGGGPSTDTQYF. DNA for the CDR3: TGTGCCAGCAGCTTAGGAGGCGGCCCTAGCACAGATACGCAGTATTTT. This chain joins TRBV7-9 and TRBJ2-3, with D unresolved. V lost 1 base and J lost 0, with 11 bases in between. CDR1 and CDR2 (germline): SEHNR, FQNEAQ (reference sequence). The CDR3 runs to 16 residues.

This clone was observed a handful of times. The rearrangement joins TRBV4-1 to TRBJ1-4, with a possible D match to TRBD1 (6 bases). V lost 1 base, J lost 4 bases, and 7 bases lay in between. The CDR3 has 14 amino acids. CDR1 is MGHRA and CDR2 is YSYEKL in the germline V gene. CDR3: CASSQAGVNEKLFF. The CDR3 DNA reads TGCGCCAGCAGCCAAGCAGGGGTTAATGAAAAACTGTTTTTT.

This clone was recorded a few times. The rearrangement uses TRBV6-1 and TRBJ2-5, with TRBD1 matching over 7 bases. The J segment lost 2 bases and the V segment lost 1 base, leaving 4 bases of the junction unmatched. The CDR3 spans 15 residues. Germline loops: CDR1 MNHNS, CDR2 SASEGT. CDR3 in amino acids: CASSEDRGPQETQYF. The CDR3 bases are TGTGCCAGCAGTGAAGATAGGGGGCCTCAAGAGACCCAGTACTTC.

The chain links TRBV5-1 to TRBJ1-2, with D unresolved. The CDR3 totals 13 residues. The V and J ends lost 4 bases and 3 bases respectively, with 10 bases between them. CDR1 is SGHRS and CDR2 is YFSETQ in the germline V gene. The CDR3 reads CASSVTGDYGYTF. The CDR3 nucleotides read TGCGCCAGCAGCGTGACGGGTGACTATGGCTACACCTTC.

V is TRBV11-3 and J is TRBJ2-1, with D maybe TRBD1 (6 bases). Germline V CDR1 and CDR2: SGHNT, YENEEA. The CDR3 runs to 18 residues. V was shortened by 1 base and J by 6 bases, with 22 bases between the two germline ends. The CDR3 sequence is CASSLGVVRGPGPNEQFF. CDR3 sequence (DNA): TGTGCCAGCAGCTTAGGGGTTGTCAGGGGACCAGGCCCCAATGAGCAGTTCTTC.

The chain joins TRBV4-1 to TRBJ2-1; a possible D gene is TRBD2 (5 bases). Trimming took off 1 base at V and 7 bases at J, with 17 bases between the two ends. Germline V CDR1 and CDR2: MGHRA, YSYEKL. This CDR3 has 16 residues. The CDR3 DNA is TGCGCCAGCAGCCAAGGAGCCGGGCCAACGGGGAATGAGCAGTTCTTC. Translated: CASSQGAGPTGNEQFF.

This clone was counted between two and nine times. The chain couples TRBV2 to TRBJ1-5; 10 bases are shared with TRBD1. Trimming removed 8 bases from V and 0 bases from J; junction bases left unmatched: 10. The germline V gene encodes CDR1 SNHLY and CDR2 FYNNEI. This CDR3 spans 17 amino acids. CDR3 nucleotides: TGTGCCAGCTCGGGACAGGGGTTGGGTTATAGCAATCAGCCCCAGCATTTT. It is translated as CASSGQGLGYSNQPQHF.

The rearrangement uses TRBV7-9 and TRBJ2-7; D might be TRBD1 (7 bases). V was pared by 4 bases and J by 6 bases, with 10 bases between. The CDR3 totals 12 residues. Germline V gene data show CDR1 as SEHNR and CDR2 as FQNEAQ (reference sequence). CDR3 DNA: TGTGCCAGCAGCTCTCAGGGGGGCGAGCAGTACGTC. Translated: CASSSQGGEQYV.

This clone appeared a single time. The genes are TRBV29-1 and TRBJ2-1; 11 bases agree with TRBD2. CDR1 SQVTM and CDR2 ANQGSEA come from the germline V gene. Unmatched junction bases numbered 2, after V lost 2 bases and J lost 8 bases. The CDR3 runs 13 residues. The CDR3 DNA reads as TGCAGCGTTGAATTGGGACTAGCGGATGAGCAGTTCTTC. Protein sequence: CSVELGLADEQFF.

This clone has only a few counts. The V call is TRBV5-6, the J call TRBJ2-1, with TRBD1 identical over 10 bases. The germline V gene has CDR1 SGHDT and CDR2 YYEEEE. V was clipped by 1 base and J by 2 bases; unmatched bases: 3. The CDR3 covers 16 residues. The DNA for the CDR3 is TGTGCCAGCAGCTTGTTAGGGACAGGGGCCTACAATGAGCAGTTCTTC. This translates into CASSLLGTGAYNEQFF.

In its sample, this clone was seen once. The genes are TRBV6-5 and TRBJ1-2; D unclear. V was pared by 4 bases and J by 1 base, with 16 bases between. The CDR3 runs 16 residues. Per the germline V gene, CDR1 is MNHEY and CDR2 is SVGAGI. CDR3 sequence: CASSFGSGGINYGYTF. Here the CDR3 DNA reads TGTGCCAGCAGTTTCGGATCGGGAGGCATTAACTATGGCTACACCTTC.

This CDR3 is CASSTSGGWNEKLFF. CDR3 nucleotides: TGTGCCAGCAGCACCTCAGGGGGCTGGAATGAAAAACTGTTTTTT. The V call is TRBV7-6, the J call TRBJ1-4, with 8 positions matching TRBD1. The length of the CDR3 is 15 residues. The V gene's germline CDR1 is SGHVS and CDR2 FNYEAQ. Unmatched junction bases numbered 7, after V lost 5 bases and J lost 5 bases.

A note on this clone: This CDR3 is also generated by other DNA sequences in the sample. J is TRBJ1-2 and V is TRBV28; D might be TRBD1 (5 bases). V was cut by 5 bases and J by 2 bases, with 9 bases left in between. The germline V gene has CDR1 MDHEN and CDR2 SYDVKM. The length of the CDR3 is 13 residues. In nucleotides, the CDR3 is TGTGCCAGCAGTCTGTCAGGGAACTATGGCTACACCTTC. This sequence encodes CASSLSGNYGYTF.

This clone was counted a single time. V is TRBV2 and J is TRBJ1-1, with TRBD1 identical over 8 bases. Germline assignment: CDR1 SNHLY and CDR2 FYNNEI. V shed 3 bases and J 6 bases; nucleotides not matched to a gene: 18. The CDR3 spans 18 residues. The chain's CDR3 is CASSDLDRGLISGPEAFF. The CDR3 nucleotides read TGTGCCAGCAGTGATCTTGACAGGGGCCTCATCTCCGGACCTGAAGCTTTCTTT.

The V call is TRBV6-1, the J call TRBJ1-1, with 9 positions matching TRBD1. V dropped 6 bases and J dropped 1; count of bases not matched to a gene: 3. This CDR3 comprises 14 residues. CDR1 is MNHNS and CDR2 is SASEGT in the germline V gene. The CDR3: CASRLTGGNTEAFF. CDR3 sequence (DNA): TGTGCCAGCAGGCTGACAGGGGGGAACACTGAAGCTTTCTTT.

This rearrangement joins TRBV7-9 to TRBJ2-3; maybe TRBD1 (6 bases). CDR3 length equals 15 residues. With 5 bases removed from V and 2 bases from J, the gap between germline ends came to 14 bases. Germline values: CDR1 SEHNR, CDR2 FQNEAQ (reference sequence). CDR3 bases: TGTGCCAGCAGCCCCGGGGCAGGGGACACAGATACGCAGTATTTT. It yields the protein CASSPGAGDTDTQYF. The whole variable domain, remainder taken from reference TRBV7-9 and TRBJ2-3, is DTGVSQNPRHKITKRGQNVTFRCDPISEHNRLYWYRQTLGQGPEFLTYFQNEAQLEKSRLLSDRFSAERPKGSFSTLEIQRTEQGDSAMYLCASSPGAGDTDTQYFGPGTRLTVL.

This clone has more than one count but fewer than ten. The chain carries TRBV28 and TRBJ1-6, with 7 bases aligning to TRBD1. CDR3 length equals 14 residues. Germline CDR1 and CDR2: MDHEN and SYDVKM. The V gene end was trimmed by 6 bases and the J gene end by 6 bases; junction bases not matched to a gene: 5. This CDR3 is CASRPGTANSPLHF. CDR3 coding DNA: TGTGCCAGCAGACCCGGGACAGCTAATTCACCCCTCCACTTT.

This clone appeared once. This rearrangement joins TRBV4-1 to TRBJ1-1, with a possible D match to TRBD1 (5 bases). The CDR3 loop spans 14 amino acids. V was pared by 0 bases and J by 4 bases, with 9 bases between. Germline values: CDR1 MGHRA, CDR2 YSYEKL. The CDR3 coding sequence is TGCGCCAGCAGCCAAGACAGGGTTGCCACTGAAGCTTTCTTT. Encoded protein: CASSQDRVATEAFF.